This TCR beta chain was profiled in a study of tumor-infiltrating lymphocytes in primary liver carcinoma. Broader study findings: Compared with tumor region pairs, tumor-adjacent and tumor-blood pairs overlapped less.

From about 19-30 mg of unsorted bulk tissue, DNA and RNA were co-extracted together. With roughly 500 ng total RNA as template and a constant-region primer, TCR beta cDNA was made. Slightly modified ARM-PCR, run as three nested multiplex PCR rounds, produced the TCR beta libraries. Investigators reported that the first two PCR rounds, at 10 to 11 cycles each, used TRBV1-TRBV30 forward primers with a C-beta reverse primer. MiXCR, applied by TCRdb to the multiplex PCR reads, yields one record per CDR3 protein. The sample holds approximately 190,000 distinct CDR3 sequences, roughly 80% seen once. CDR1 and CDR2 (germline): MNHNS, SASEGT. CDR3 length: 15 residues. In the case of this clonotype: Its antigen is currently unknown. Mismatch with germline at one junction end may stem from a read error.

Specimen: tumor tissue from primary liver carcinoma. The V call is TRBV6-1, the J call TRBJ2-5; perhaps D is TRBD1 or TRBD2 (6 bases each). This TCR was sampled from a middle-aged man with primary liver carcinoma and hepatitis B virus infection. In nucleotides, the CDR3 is TGTGACAGCAGCTACCTCCGGGGGCCTCAAGGGACCCAGTACTTC. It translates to CDSSYLRGPQGTQYF.